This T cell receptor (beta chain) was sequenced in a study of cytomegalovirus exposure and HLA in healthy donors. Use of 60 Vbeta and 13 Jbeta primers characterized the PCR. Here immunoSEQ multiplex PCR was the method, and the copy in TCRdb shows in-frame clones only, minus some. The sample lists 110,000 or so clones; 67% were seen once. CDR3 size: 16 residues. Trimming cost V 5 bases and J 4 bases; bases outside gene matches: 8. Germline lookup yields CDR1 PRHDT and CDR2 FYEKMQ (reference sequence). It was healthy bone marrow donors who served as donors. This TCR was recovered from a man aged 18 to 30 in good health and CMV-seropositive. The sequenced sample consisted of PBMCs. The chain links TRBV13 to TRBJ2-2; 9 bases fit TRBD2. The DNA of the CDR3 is TGTGCCAGCAGCACTAGAACTAGCGGGTCCACCGGGGAGCTGTTTTTT. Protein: CASSTRTSGSTGELFF.